The 9 T cell receptor beta chains below all came from one sample that was sequenced in a study of regulatory T cells in long-lasting Graves disease. CDR3 regions were amplified by Arm-PCR using iRepertoire HTBI primers to build TCR beta libraries. One entry per CDR3 protein results from TCRdb running MiXCR on the multiplex PCR reads. The table shows 440,000 or so distinct CDR3 sequences, with about 15% occurring only once. Time point reported: newly diagnosed GD, antithyroid drugs for less than 3 months. Preparation of the TCR library used RNA extracted from PBMCs. These records were also assigned to another study, of T cells in Graves' hyperthyroidism and ophthalmopathy.

The specimen comprised peripheral blood mononuclear cells (PBMCs), sampled at new diagnosis, from a patient treated with antithyroid drugs. These receptors came from a woman aged 25 to 39 with Graves disease.

This clonotype was seen at least ten times. The chain joins TRBV2 to TRBJ1-4; D is unclear. CDR1 is SNHLY and CDR2 is FYNNEI in the germline V gene. The ends were cut back, 4 bases at V and 11 bases at J, with 8 bases in the middle. The length of the CDR3 is 11 residues. CDR3 protein: CASSAAAKLFF. Written as DNA, the CDR3 is TGTGCCAGCAGTGCCGCGGCGAAACTGTTTTTT.

This clonotype has at least ten counts. The chain couples TRBV14 to TRBJ2-3, with 8 bases lining up with TRBD2. J gave up 3 bases and V 3 bases, and 14 bases lay outside the gene matches. CDR1 is SGHDN, CDR2 FVKESK, per germline. This CDR3 is built from 18 residues. In DNA, the CDR3 is TGTGCCAGCAGCCAGCAAGACTTTGGACTAGCCGAGACAGATACGCAGTATTTT. Amino acids: CASSQQDFGLAETDTQYF.

The table lists this clonotype with a few counts. V and J are TRBV20-1 and TRBJ2-3; D is possibly TRBD2 (5 bases). The DNA end is more similar to TRBJ2-5, so the J call may be wrong. CDR3 length: 13 residues. Germline values: CDR1 DFQATT, CDR2 SNEGSKA (reference sequence). The CDR3 nucleotides are TGCAGTGCTAGGAAACCGTCAGCGGTGACCCAGTACTTC. Its protein product is CSARKPSAVTQYF.

This clonotype was observed a few times. J is TRBJ2-7 and V is TRBV12-3 or TRBV12-4; D is perhaps TRBD1 or TRBD2 (5 bases each). V shed 2 bases and J shed 4 bases, with 21 bases lying between them. There are 17 residues in the CDR3. CDR3 sequence: CASSLSPRQRLKYEQYF. The CDR3 DNA reads as TGTGCCAGCAGTTTAAGTCCCCGACAGAGACTAAAATACGAGCAGTACTTC.

This clonotype showed up just a few times. The J gene is TRBJ1-1, the V gene TRBV7-2; a weak D match, TRBD1 (5 bases). CDR1 SGHTA and CDR2 FQGNSA come from the germline V gene. The CDR3 consists of 12 residues. The V gene lost 8 bases and the J gene lost 1 base, with 8 bases spanning the gap. The CDR3 reads CASWGTNTEAFF. For the CDR3, the DNA is TGTGCCAGCTGGGGGACGAACACTGAAGCTTTCTTT.

CDR3 residues: CASSPGGRGISEKLFF. The CDR3 region has the DNA TGCGCCAGCAGCCCGGGGGGTAGGGGAATCAGTGAAAAACTGTTTTTT. The rearrangement joins TRBV5-1 to TRBJ1-4; TRBD1 is a possible D gene (5 bases). The germline V and J ends were trimmed by 4 bases and 7 bases, with 20 bases remaining between them. Germline V gene data show CDR1 as SGHRS and CDR2 as YFSETQ. The CDR3 consists of 16 residues.

V is TRBV6-2 or TRBV6-3 and J is TRBJ2-1, with D possibly matching TRBD2 (6 bases). The V gene's germline CDR1 is MNHEY and CDR2 SVGEGT. This CDR3 contains 16 residues. V shed 6 bases and J shed 9 bases, with 24 bases lying between them. CDR3 coding DNA: TGTGCCAGCAGCCCTAGCCCTCTCGGGAGAAGCGGTGAGCAGTTCTTC. Encoded protein: CASSPSPLGRSGEQFF.

Many counts were recorded for this clonotype. V and J are TRBV2 and TRBJ2-7; 7 nucleotides agree with TRBD2. The CDR3 is made up of 14 amino acids. Germline V gene lookup returns CDR1 SNHLY and CDR2 FYNNEI. J was trimmed by 3 bases and V by 7 bases; bases with no gene match: 9. The DNA for the CDR3 is TGTGCCAGCAAGCGGGACCCTGGATACTACGAGCAGTACTTC. This gives the protein CASKRDPGYYEQYF.

This clonotype was found many times. The chain employs TRBV7-9 and TRBJ2-5, with TRBD2 matching over 11 bases. The CDR3 has 15 amino acids. Looked up from germline, CDR1 is SEHNR and CDR2 is FQNEAQ (reference sequence). Trimming took 5 bases from V and 5 from J; bases not matched to a gene: 7. The CDR3 region is CASSQTSGIEETQYF. CDR3 bases: TGTGCCAGCAGCCAGACTAGCGGGATAGAGGAGACCCAGTACTTC.